This T cell receptor beta chain emerged from a study of cytomegalovirus exposure and HLA in healthy donors. The ends lost 0 bases at V and 3 bases at J; junction bases unmatched: 5. The CDR3 is made up of 15 amino acids. CDR1 is SGDLS, CDR2 YYNGEE, per germline. This clone was found once. PCR was performed using 60 Vbeta and 13 Jbeta primers. The data were produced by immunoSEQ multiplex PCR, yet TCRdb's version contains in-frame clones alone and is incomplete. The sample consists of 130,000 or so clones, 75% of them appearing once. The TCR originated in a man between 35 and 55 years old in good health and CMV-seronegative. The chain joins TRBV9 to TRBJ2-5, with 7 nucleotides matching TRBD2. The material sequenced was PBMCs. The CDR3 nucleotides are TGTGCCAGCAGCGTAGGCGGGAGTTACGAAGAGACCCAGTACTTC. This sequence encodes CASSVGGSYEETQYF.